A single sample is the source of the 14 T cell receptor beta chains below, sequenced in a study of blood T cell repertoires in COVID-19. The table came from immunoSEQ multiplex PCR; TCRdb's copy has only in-frame clones and leaves some out. The sample lists under 300,000 clones, roughly 80% occurring once. The sequenced sample was peripheral blood. The receptors stem from a woman between 18 and 30 years old with acute or convalescent COVID-19.

CDR3 sequence: CASSLSTGMFIEQFF. The CDR3 coding sequence is TGCGCCAGCAGCTTGTCGACTGGTATGTTCATTGAGCAGTTCTTC. The chain combines TRBV5-1 with TRBJ2-1; D not resolved. The CDR3 has 15 amino acids. With 1 base removed from V and 9 bases from J, the gap between germline ends came to 17 bases. The germline CDR1 and CDR2 sequences are SGHRS and YFSETQ.

The V call is TRBV5-1, the J call TRBJ1-1; 7 bases fit TRBD1. The J segment lost 1 base and the V segment lost 0 bases, leaving 3 bases of the junction unmatched. The CDR3 contains 15 residues. Looked up from germline, CDR1 is SGHRS and CDR2 is YFSETQ. The CDR3 sequence is CASSLGDRWNTEAFF. The CDR3 DNA reads TGCGCCAGCAGCTTGGGGGACAGATGGAACACTGAAGCTTTCTTT.

In its sample, this clone was seen once. The genes are TRBV2 and TRBJ1-5; TRBD1 matches 12 bases. The CDR3 runs to 15 residues. Germline values: CDR1 SNHLY, CDR2 FYNNEI. The V segment lost 10 bases and the J segment 6 bases; nucleotides outside the gene matches: 10. The CDR3 nucleotides are TGTGCCACCGCGAGGGACAGGGGGCGAAGTCAGCCCCAGCATTTT. This translates into CATARDRGRSQPQHF.

The CDR3 loop reads CAWGLVSYEQYF. The DNA of the CDR3 is TGTGCCTGGGGGCTAGTAAGCTACGAGCAGTACTTC. The chain uses TRBV30 and TRBJ2-7; D is unresolved. Trimming took off 5 bases at V and 3 bases at J, with 11 bases between the two ends. Germline assignment: CDR1 GTSNPN and CDR2 SVGIG (reference sequence). The CDR3 loop spans 12 amino acids.

The chain recombines TRBV5-1 with TRBJ2-3; D ambiguous. With 4 bases removed from V and 1 base from J, the gap between germline ends came to 13 bases. The CDR3 totals 15 residues. Germline-derived CDR1 and CDR2 are SGHRS and YFSETQ. In nucleotides, the CDR3 is TGCGCCAGCAGCATCCCTATCTCGGGCACAGATACGCAGTATTTT. It encodes CASSIPISGTDTQYF.

The genes are TRBV27 and TRBJ2-7; 10 positions agree with TRBD1. The CDR3 length is 16 residues. The J segment lost 9 bases and the V segment lost 5 bases, leaving 16 bases of the junction unmatched. Germline loops: CDR1 MNHEY, CDR2 SMNVEV (reference sequence). For the CDR3, the DNA is TGTGCCAGCAGTCCCCCTCCACCGACAGGGGGCGGGACGCAGTACTTC. Residues: CASSPPPPTGGGTQYF.

The chain carries TRBV11-2 and TRBJ1-1; D ambiguous. V was pared by 0 bases and J by 2 bases, with 16 bases between. Per germline, CDR1 SGHAT and CDR2 FQNNGV. CDR3 length equals 17 residues. CDR3 sequence reads: CASSLEVRATRNTEAFF. CDR3 bases: TGTGCCAGCAGCTTAGAAGTCCGGGCTACTAGAAACACTGAAGCTTTCTTT.

The gene calls are TRBV25-1 and TRBJ2-2, with 16 bases lining up with TRBD2. V lost 7 bases and J lost 6; bases outside the gene matches: 5. The length of the CDR3 is 16 residues. Germline-derived CDR1 and CDR2 are MGHDK and SYGVNS. This CDR3 reads CASIGTSGRVAGELFF. In DNA form, the CDR3 reads TGTGCCAGCATAGGGACTAGCGGGAGGGTCGCCGGGGAGCTGTTTTTT.

V gene TRBV9 combines with J gene TRBJ1-1; D gene uncertain. Trimming cost V 3 bases and J 0 bases, with 15 bases left between them. Germline V gene lookup returns CDR1 SGDLS and CDR2 YYNGEE. The CDR3 is 16 residues long. DNA of the CDR3: TGTGCCAGCAGCGCCAACGAGGAAACCATGAACACTGAAGCTTTCTTT. The encoded protein is CASSANEETMNTEAFF.

The rearrangement joins TRBV2 to TRBJ2-1; D is ambiguous. Germline values: CDR1 SNHLY, CDR2 FYNNEI. With 7 bases removed from V and 3 bases from J, the gap between germline ends came to 4 bases. The CDR3 sequence is 11 residues long. As DNA, the CDR3 is TGTGCCAGCATGTACTACAATGAGCAGTTCTTC. Protein product: CASMYYNEQFF.

The chain uses TRBV5-1 and TRBJ2-3; D is possibly TRBD1 (5 bases). V was cut by 0 bases and J by 3 bases, with 11 bases left in between. CDR1 SGHRS and CDR2 YFSETQ come from the germline V gene. The CDR3 totals 15 residues. The CDR3 nucleotides are TGCGCCAGCAGCTTGGGCAGGGTTGGAACAGATACGCAGTATTTT. Amino acid sequence: CASSLGRVGTDTQYF.

This chain connects TRBV5-1 to TRBJ2-5; maybe TRBD1 (6 bases). V was pared by 4 bases and J by 1 base, with 11 bases between. The CDR3 totals 14 residues. Germline V gene data show CDR1 as SGHRS and CDR2 as YFSETQ. CDR3 protein: CASSPGTSQETQYF. The DNA for the CDR3 is TGCGCCAGCAGCCCAGGGACATCCCAAGAGACCCAGTACTTC.

The chain couples TRBV27 to TRBJ2-6; D not certain. V was cut by 7 bases and J by 0 bases, with 13 bases left in between. Germline V CDR1 and CDR2: MNHEY, SMNVEV (reference sequence). CDR3 size: 16 residues. The CDR3 sequence is CASTTWSNSGANVLTF. For the CDR3, the DNA is TGTGCCAGCACCACCTGGAGCAACTCTGGGGCCAACGTCCTGACTTTC.

The genes are TRBV28 and TRBJ1-2; 9 bases are a match to TRBD1. Germline V gene data show CDR1 as MDHEN and CDR2 as SYDVKM. V trimming: 7 bases; J trimming: 6 bases; junction bases outside the gene matches: 3. The CDR3 is 12 amino acids. Here the CDR3 DNA reads TGTGCCAGCACCACAGGGGGCGATGGCTACACCTTC. It yields the protein CASTTGGDGYTF.